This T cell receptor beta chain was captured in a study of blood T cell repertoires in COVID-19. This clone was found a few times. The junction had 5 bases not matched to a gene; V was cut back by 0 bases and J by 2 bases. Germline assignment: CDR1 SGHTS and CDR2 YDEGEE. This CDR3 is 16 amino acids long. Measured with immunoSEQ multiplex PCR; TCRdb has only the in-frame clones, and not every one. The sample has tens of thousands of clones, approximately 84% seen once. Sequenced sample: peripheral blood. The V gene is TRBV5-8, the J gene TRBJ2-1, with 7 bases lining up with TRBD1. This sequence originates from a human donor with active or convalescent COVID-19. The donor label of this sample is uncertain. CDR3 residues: CASSLETGYPYNEQFF. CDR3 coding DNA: TGTGCCAGCAGCTTGGAGACAGGGTACCCCTACAATGAGCAGTTCTTC.